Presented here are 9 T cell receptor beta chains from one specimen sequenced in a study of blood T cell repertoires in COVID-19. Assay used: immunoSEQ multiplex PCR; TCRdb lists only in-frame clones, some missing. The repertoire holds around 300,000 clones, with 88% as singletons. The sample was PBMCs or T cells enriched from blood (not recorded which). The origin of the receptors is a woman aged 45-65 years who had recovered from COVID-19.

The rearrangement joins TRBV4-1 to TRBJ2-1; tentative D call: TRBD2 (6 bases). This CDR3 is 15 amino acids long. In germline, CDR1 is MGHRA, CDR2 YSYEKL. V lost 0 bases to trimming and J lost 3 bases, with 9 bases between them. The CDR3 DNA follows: TGCGCCAGCAGCCAAGAGGAGGGGATCTACAATGAGCAGTTCTTC. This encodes CASSQEEGIYNEQFF.

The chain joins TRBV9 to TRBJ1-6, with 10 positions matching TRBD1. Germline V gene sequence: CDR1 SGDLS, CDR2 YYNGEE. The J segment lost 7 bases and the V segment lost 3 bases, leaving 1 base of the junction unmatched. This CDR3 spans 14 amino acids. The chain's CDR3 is CASSGDRGNSPLHF. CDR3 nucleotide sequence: TGTGCCAGCAGCGGGGACAGGGGAAATTCACCCCTCCACTTT.

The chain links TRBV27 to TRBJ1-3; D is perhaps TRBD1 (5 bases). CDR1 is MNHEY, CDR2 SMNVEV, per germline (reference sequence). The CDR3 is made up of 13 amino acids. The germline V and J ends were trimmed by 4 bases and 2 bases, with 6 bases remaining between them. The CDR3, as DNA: TGTGCCAGCAGTTCGGGGGCTGGAAACACCATATATTTT. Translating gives CASSSGAGNTIYF.

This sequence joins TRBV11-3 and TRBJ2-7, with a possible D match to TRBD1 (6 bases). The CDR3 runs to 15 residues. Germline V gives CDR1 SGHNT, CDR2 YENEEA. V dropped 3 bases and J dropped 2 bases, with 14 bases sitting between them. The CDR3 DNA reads TGTGCCAGCAGCTTGTACCAGGGGCCTACCTACGAGCAGTACTTC. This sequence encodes CASSLYQGPTYEQYF.

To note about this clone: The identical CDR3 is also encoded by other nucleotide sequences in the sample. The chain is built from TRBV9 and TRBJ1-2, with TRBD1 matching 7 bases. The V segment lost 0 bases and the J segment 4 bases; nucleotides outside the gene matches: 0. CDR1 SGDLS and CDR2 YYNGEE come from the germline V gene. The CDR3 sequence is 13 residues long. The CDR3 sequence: CASSVAGGYGYTF. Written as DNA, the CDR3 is TGTGCCAGCAGCGTAGCAGGGGGCTATGGCTACACCTTC.

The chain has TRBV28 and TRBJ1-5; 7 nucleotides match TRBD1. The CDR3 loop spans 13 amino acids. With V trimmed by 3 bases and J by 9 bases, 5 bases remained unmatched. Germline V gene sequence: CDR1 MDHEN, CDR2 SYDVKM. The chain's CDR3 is CASSLDRSWPQHF. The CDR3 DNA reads TGTGCCAGCAGTTTGGACAGGTCCTGGCCCCAGCATTTT. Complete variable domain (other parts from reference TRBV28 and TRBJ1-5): DVKVTQSSRYLVKRTGEKVFLECVQDMDHENMFWYRQDPGLGLRLIYFSYDVKMKEKGDIPEGYSVSREKKERFSLILESASTNQTSMYLCASSLDRSWPQHFGDGTRLSIL.

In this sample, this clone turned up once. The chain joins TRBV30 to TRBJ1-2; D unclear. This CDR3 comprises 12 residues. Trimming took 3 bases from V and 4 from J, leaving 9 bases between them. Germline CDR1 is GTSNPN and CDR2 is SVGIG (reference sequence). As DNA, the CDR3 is TGTGCCTGGAGAGCGGCAGTCTATGGCTACACCTTC. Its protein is CAWRAAVYGYTF.

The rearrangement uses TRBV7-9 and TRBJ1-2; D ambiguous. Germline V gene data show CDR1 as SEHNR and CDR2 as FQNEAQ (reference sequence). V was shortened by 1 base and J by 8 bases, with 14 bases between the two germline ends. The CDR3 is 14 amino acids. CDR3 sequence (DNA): TGTGCCAGCAGCTTAGAATATGCGAGTAACGGCTACACCTTC. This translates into CASSLEYASNGYTF.

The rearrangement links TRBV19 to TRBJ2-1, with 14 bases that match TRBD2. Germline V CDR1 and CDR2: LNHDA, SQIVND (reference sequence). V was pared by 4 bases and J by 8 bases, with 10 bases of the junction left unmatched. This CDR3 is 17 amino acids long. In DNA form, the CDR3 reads TGTGCCAGTAGTAAGGCGGGACTAGCGGGAGTGTTGGATGAGCAGTTCTTC. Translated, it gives CASSKAGLAGVLDEQFF. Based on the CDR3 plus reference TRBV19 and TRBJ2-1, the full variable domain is DGGITQSPKYLFRKEGQNVTLSCEQNLNHDAMYWYRQDPGQGLRLIYYSQIVNDFQKGDIAEGYSVSREKKESFPLTVTSAQKNPTAFYLCASSKAGLAGVLDEQFFGPGTRLTVL.